This passage covers 21 T cell receptor beta chains from one sample sequenced in a study of Ad26.COV2.S vaccination and SARS-CoV-2 variants (dated by TCRdb to about 2021). The library was built by means of the immunoSEQ multiplex PCR assay. Not all clones reach the TCRdb copy of this immuneACCESS table, which keeps in-frame sequences only. Checked studies attribute under half of the gap to unresolved V genes and leave the rest unexplained. In all, the sample holds 350,000 to 450,000 clones, and about 90% of those were seen once. The ten top clones hold about 1.7% of the sample. The sample's treatment or condition label is to be understood as: approximately 18 received Ad26.COV2.S at low or high dose, single or two shots; 5 received placebo; per-sample allocation not given. For vaccine and placebo recipients, the sequenced repertoires came from samples collected on day 63 after the first injection.

The material was peripheral blood, obtained in a trial of Ad26.COV2.S vaccine versus placebo. These receptors originate from a person aged 18-65 years who received the Ad26.COV2.S COVID-19 vaccine or a placebo.

This chain links TRBV7-9 with TRBJ1-1; TRBD1 might be the D (5 bases). The V gene lost 1 base and the J gene lost 0 bases, with 15 bases spanning the gap. The CDR3 spans 17 residues. Germline CDR1 and CDR2: SEHNR and FQNEAQ (reference sequence). The DNA for the CDR3 is TGTGCCAGCAGCTTAGGAATCATAGGGGCAATGAACACTGAAGCTTTCTTT. This codes for CASSLGIIGAMNTEAFF.

The chain combines TRBV7-8 with TRBJ2-1; 9 bases align to TRBD2. CDR3 size: 15 residues. The germline gives CDR1 SGHVS, CDR2 FQNEAQ. V trimming: 0 bases; J trimming: 6 bases; junction bases outside the gene matches: 3. CDR3 nucleotide sequence: TGTGCCAGCAGCTTAGCCGGACTAGCGACCAATGAGCAGTTCTTC. Translating gives CASSLAGLATNEQFF.

The chain joins TRBV7-2 to TRBJ2-2; 12 bases match TRBD2. There are 15 residues in the CDR3. Germline CDR1 SGHTA, CDR2 FQGNSA. V lost 5 bases, J lost 6 bases, and 4 bases stayed unmatched. The CDR3 sequence is CASSDLAGGPGELFF. The DNA for the CDR3 is TGTGCCAGCAGCGATCTAGCGGGGGGGCCCGGGGAGCTGTTTTTT.

This rearrangement joins TRBV7-2 to TRBJ2-7; D possibly uses TRBD1 or TRBD2 (5 bases each). Germline CDR1 SGHTA, CDR2 FQGNSA. The germline V and J ends were trimmed by 3 bases and 5 bases, with 14 bases remaining between them. The CDR3 length is 14 residues. CDR3 coding DNA: TGTGCCAGCAGCTTCCGGGACCACCACCACGAGCAGTACTTC. Amino acids: CASSFRDHHHEQYF. Full variable domain (rest looked up from reference TRBV7-2 and TRBJ2-7): GAGVSQSPSNKVTEKGKDVELRCDPISGHTALYWYRQSLGQGLEFLIYFQGNSAPDKSGLPSDRFSAERTGGSVSTLTIQRTQQEDSAVYLCASSFRDHHHEQYFGPGTRLTVT.

This clone showed up just once. The chain joins TRBV5-6 to TRBJ1-3, with unresolved D. The CDR3 contains 16 residues. Per germline, CDR1 SGHDT and CDR2 YYEEEE. The V end lost 3 bases, the J end lost 3 bases, and 16 bases lay between the germline ends. The CDR3 is CASSSPGTTIGNTIYF. CDR3 bases: TGTGCCAGCAGCTCCCCGGGCACAACCATTGGAAACACCATATATTTT.

The J gene is TRBJ2-7, the V gene TRBV29-1; 10 bases map to TRBD1. Germline CDR1 reads SQVTM; CDR2 reads ANQGSEA. Germline trimming cut 4 bases from V and 3 bases from J; bases unmatched to any gene: 3. CDR3 length equals 13 residues. The CDR3 reads CSVVDRGFYEQYF. The DNA for the CDR3 is TGCAGCGTTGTGGACAGGGGGTTCTACGAGCAGTACTTC.

This rearrangement joins TRBV19 to TRBJ2-1; possibly TRBD1 or TRBD2 for D (5 bases each). CDR1 and CDR2 from the germline V gene are LNHDA and SQIVND (reference sequence). V was pared by 5 bases and J by 4 bases, with 12 bases between. The CDR3 has 14 residues. CDR3 loop: CASSRGDTYNEQFF. For the CDR3, the DNA is TGTGCCAGTAGTCGAGGGGATACGTACAATGAGCAGTTCTTC. Complete variable domain (other parts from reference TRBV19 and TRBJ2-1): DGGITQSPKYLFRKEGQNVTLSCEQNLNHDAMYWYRQDPGQGLRLIYYSQIVNDFQKGDIAEGYSVSREKKESFPLTVTSAQKNPTAFYLCASSRGDTYNEQFFGPGTRLTVL.

This rearrangement joins TRBV7-2 to TRBJ2-7; 9 nucleotides agree with TRBD1. The germline gives CDR1 SGHTA, CDR2 FQGNSA. The ends lost 5 bases at V and 2 bases at J; junction bases unmatched: 4. The CDR3 is 14 amino acids. CDR3 in DNA: TGTGCCAGCAGCCATGGGGACAGGGCCTACGAGCAGTACTTC. Amino acid sequence: CASSHGDRAYEQYF.

This clone showed up just once. CDR3 in DNA: TGTGCCAGCAGCTACACCTACGCGGGCGGGGGTCAGCCCCAGCATTTT. This codes for CASSYTYAGGGQPQHF. V usage is TRBV7-9 and J usage is TRBJ1-5; D might be TRBD1 (5 bases). CDR1 and CDR2 from the germline V gene are SEHNR and FQNEAQ (reference sequence). Trimming removed 4 bases from V and 6 bases from J, with 19 bases in between. CDR3 size: 16 residues.

V and J are TRBV6-5 and TRBJ2-5; 7 positions match TRBD1. Germline CDR1 is MNHEY and CDR2 is SVGAGI. V shed 0 bases, J shed 1 base, and the junction held 5 bases outside the gene matches. CDR3 length equals 16 residues. The CDR3 is CASSYSKDRIQETQYF. CDR3 nucleotides: TGTGCCAGCAGTTACTCGAAGGACAGGATCCAAGAGACCCAGTACTTC.

This chain links TRBV5-3 with TRBJ2-1, with D maybe TRBD2 (5 bases). TRBV5-3 is reported as an ORF; its role is uncertain. The CDR3 runs to 15 residues. Trimming left V 9 bases short and J 3 bases short, with 19 bases between. CDR3 nucleotide sequence: TGTGCCAACCGTGGTAGAGGGAAAGACTACAATGAGCAGTTCTTC. As protein: CANRGRGKDYNEQFF.

V and J are TRBV6-5 and TRBJ1-6, with unresolved D. Germline V gene sequence: CDR1 MNHEY, CDR2 SVGAGI. The CDR3 spans 16 residues. The V gene lost 0 bases and the J gene lost 0 bases, with 6 bases spanning the gap. CDR3 residues: CASSYSLSSYNSPLHF. CDR3 bases: TGTGCCAGCAGTTACTCCCTCAGCTCCTATAATTCACCCCTCCACTTT.

The chain has TRBV7-9 and TRBJ1-4; 11 nucleotides line up with TRBD1. This CDR3 has 16 residues. Germline V CDR1 and CDR2: SEHNR, FQNEAQ (reference sequence). Trimming at V came to 5 bases and at J to 7 bases, leaving 9 bases not matched to a gene. CDR3 in amino acids: CASSTWTGGASEKLFF. In DNA form, the CDR3 reads TGTGCCAGCAGCACGTGGACAGGGGGCGCGAGTGAAAAACTGTTTTTT.

V and J are TRBV5-1 and TRBJ1-5; maybe TRBD1 (6 bases). The length of the CDR3 is 14 residues. Germline CDR1 is SGHRS and CDR2 is YFSETQ. V shed 2 bases and J shed 2 bases, with 8 bases lying between them. CDR3 nucleotides: TGCGCCAGCAGCTTTCCAGGGGGCAATCAGCCCCAGCATTTT. Residues: CASSFPGGNQPQHF. The full variable domain, in which reference TRBV5-1 and TRBJ1-5 provide the parts outside the CDR3, is KAGVTQTPRYLIKTRGQQVTLSCSPISGHRSVSWYQQTPGQGLQFLFEYFSETQRNKGNFPGRFSGRQFSNSRSEMNVSTLELGDSALYLCASSFPGGNQPQHFGDGTRLSIL.

The CDR3 here is CASSGPDRGHYGYTF. DNA for the CDR3: TGCGCCAGCAGCGGGCCGGACAGGGGGCATTATGGCTACACCTTC. The V call is TRBV10-1, the J call TRBJ1-2, with TRBD1 matching 11 bases. The CDR3 consists of 15 residues. CDR1 is WNHNN and CDR2 is SYGVQD in the germline V gene (reference sequence). J gave up 5 bases and V 6 bases, and 8 bases lay outside the gene matches.

J is TRBJ2-7 and V is TRBV10-1; TRBD2 is a possible D gene (5 bases). The CDR3 spans 15 residues. Deletions cut 0 bases from V and 0 bases from J, with 9 bases between. The germline V gene has CDR1 WNHNN and CDR2 SYGVQD (reference sequence). CDR3 residues: CASSESLGSSYEQYF. CDR3 sequence (DNA): TGCGCCAGCAGTGAGTCTTTAGGGAGCTCCTACGAGCAGTACTTC.

Worth noting for this clone: Other nucleotide sequences in the sample specify the same CDR3. The chain employs TRBV28 and TRBJ2-5; TRBD2 matches at 11 bases. J gave up 1 base and V 6 bases, and 4 bases lay outside the gene matches. Germline V gene sequence: CDR1 MDHEN, CDR2 SYDVKM. This CDR3 is built from 15 residues. CDR3 bases: TGTGCCAGCAGCCACGGGACTAGCGGCCAAGAGACCCAGTACTTC. Encoded protein: CASSHGTSGQETQYF.

V and J are TRBV5-1 and TRBJ1-1; a possible D gene is TRBD1 (6 bases). CDR1 SGHRS and CDR2 YFSETQ come from the germline V gene. Between the trimmed V and J ends, which lost 0 bases and 7 bases, there was a span of 19 bases. The CDR3 is 16 residues long. The CDR3 sequence is CASSLAPQGGVGEAFF. The CDR3 coding sequence is TGCGCCAGCAGCTTGGCCCCACAGGGCGGGGTGGGTGAAGCTTTCTTT.

The chain is built from TRBV28 and TRBJ2-1, with D perhaps TRBD1 (7 bases). The CDR3 is made up of 16 amino acids. Germline values: CDR1 MDHEN, CDR2 SYDVKM. Trimming cost V 1 base and J 6 bases, with 16 bases left between them. The CDR3 bases are TGTGCCAGCAGTTTATACCAGGGGGGTGTCGGCAATGAGCAGTTCTTC. Its protein product is CASSLYQGGVGNEQFF.

The genes are TRBV29-1 and TRBJ1-3; D uncertain. Per germline, CDR1 SQVTM and CDR2 ANQGSEA. The CDR3 has 12 amino acids. Deletions cut 6 bases from V and 3 bases from J, with 9 bases between. CDR3 sequence: CSVPGGGNTIYF. CDR3 nucleotides: TGCAGCGTCCCGGGAGGTGGAAACACCATATATTTT.

V is TRBV10-3 and J is TRBJ1-1; a possible D gene is TRBD1 (6 bases). The germline CDR1 and CDR2 sequences are ENHRY and SYGVKD. The length of the CDR3 is 17 residues. V lost 0 bases, J lost 3 bases, and 17 bases lay in between. Here the CDR3 DNA reads TGTGCCATCAGTGAGTCGATCGTGGGGGCGATAGACACTGAAGCTTTCTTT. Its translation: CAISESIVGAIDTEAFF.